A single T cell receptor (beta chain) is shown here with its context. Its antigen remains unidentified. This PCR relied on a set of 60 Vbeta primers and 13 Jbeta primers. Libraries were prepared by immunoSEQ multiplex PCR; TCRdb keeps only in-frame clonotypes and omits some of them. The data hold more than 140,000 clones, with 55% to 70% observed a single time. The data belong to a study of cytomegalovirus exposure and HLA in healthy donors. Study-wide points: There were about 160 TCR beta chains listed as cytomegalovirus-associated. Across donors, presence/absence analyses took sequencing depth to be roughly uniform. Later analysis associated a missense DCLRE1C variant with TCR beta V- and J-gene trimming. In all likelihood, a cluster of highly shared sequence variants was a sequencing artifact.

There are 14 residues in the CDR3. In germline, CDR1 is MNHEY, CDR2 SMNVEV (reference sequence). V shed 6 bases and J shed 7 bases, with 18 bases lying between them. The clonotype was recovered from a woman younger than 45 in good health and CMV-seropositive. The specimen sequenced was PBMCs. J is TRBJ2-5 and V is TRBV27; D is perhaps TRBD1 (5 bases). The CDR3 nucleotides read TGTGCCAGCAGCTCCTCAGGGTGGGAAGGGACCCAGTACTTC. This gives the protein CASSSSGWEGTQYF.